This paragraph reports one T cell receptor (beta chain). As yet, its antigen is unknown. Via MiXCR, TCRdb re-called the reads, giving one row per CDR3 protein. The data show about 530,000 distinct CDR3 sequences, with 26% seen just once and about 12% held by the top ten. The sample is drawn from a study of T cell repertoires in cytomegalovirus infection. In the study overall: It was the public TCR beta signatures that indicated both CMV infection and matching HLA type. Overall study results and limits: Based on cumulative public TCR beta family frequency, carriers of CMV plus the relevant HLA were identified.

Trimming removed 2 bases at V and 5 bases at J, with 9 bases between. Germline CDR1 reads LNHNV; CDR2 reads YYDKDF (reference sequence). The CDR3 spans 13 residues. This receptor was identified in a human donor in good health (CMV status not recorded). Some clones in this sample may be carry-over from other donors' samples. Input material: PBMCs. The chain uses TRBV15 and TRBJ2-5, with D possibly TRBD2 on 6 matching bases. The chain's CDR3 is CATSRPGGETQYF. The CDR3 DNA reads as TGTGCCACCAGCAGACCTGGAGGGGAGACCCAGTACTTC.